This record looks at one TCR beta chain sequence and its context. Followed longitudinally, the Seattle patients had been enrolled during active infection. The data derive from a study of blood T cell repertoires in COVID-19. Study as a whole: The origin of the acute and convalescent COVID-19 samples was the United States, Italy and Spain. PBMCs, B-cell-depleted T cells, or T cells provided the cDNA or gDNA that made up the material.

The CDR3 runs to 14 residues. V lost 4 bases, J lost 3 bases, and 13 bases lay in between. Germline V gives CDR1 SGHTA, CDR2 FQGNSA. Original data processing: Scientists estimated how many nucleated cells there were by amplifying reference gene primers. The protocol was immunoSEQ multiplex PCR, while the TCRdb copy is restricted to in-frame clones and leaves out a portion. The D gene and trimming were derived from the DNA, and the V and J assignments and clone size from that table. Seen here are some 120,000 clones, more than 70% observed once, and the top ten hold 3.2%. The sample consisted of peripheral blood. The TCR originated in a woman aged 80 or older with COVID-19, enrolled during active disease. The genes are TRBV7-2 and TRBJ2-7; TRBD1 might be the D (8 bases). CDR3 sequence (DNA): TGTGCCAGCAGCTCCACAGGGGGGGGCTACGAGCAGTACTTC. Translated: CASSSTGGGYEQYF.